These 23 T cell receptor beta chains share one sample of origin, sequenced in a study of T cell responses to AZD1222 COVID-19 vaccine. Method: immunoSEQ multiplex PCR; TCRdb's copy keeps in-frame clones and lacks some. The data show roughly 180,000 clones, roughly nine tenths seen once. This specimen consisted of peripheral blood, obtained on day 0 of AZD1222 vaccination. The receptors originated from an adult in good health.

This rearrangement joins TRBV7-2 to TRBJ2-7, with D perhaps TRBD1 or TRBD2 (5 bases each). Trimming took off 2 bases at V and 2 bases at J, with 13 bases between the two ends. The CDR3 is 15 residues long. The germline V gene has CDR1 SGHTA and CDR2 FQGNSA. The CDR3 region is CASSLITGPPYEQYF. Here the CDR3 DNA reads TGTGCCAGCAGCTTAATAACGGGACCCCCCTACGAGCAGTACTTC.

This chain joins TRBV19 and TRBJ1-2, with no clear D. CDR1 LNHDA and CDR2 SQIVND come from the germline V gene (reference sequence). The CDR3 runs 12 residues. The V and J ends lost 0 bases and 5 bases respectively, with 4 bases between them. The CDR3 nucleotides read TGTGCCAGTAGTATAGAAGATTATGGCTACACCTTC. Encoded protein: CASSIEDYGYTF.

V gene TRBV28 combines with J gene TRBJ1-1; 9 bases match TRBD1. There are 17 residues in the CDR3. The germline V gene encodes CDR1 MDHEN and CDR2 SYDVKM. The V gene end was trimmed by 5 bases and the J gene end by 7 bases; junction bases not matched to a gene: 17. The CDR3 here is CASSGPGQGVSTGEAFF. The DNA of the CDR3 is TGTGCCAGCAGTGGCCCGGGACAGGGAGTTTCGACTGGTGAAGCTTTCTTT.

V gene TRBV3-1 (or the pseudogene TRBV3-2) combines with J gene TRBJ1-3, with D unresolved. Germline V lookup: CDR1 LGHDT, CDR2 YNNKEL (reference sequence). Trimming took off 0 bases at V and 1 base at J, with 13 bases between the two ends. The CDR3 has 17 residues. This CDR3 is CASSQDSSFRSGNTIYF. The CDR3 DNA follows: TGTGCCAGCAGCCAAGATTCAAGTTTCAGGTCTGGAAACACCATATATTTT.

V is TRBV11-2 and J is TRBJ2-7; D not resolved. The CDR3 has 15 residues. Trimming removed 0 bases from V and 0 bases from J, with 9 bases in between. Germline V gene sequence: CDR1 SGHAT, CDR2 FQNNGV. The CDR3 bases are TGTGCCAGCAGCTTAGAAATGGACCCCTCCTACGAGCAGTACTTC. It translates to CASSLEMDPSYEQYF.

V and J are TRBV11-2 and TRBJ2-2; no definite D call. V gave up 3 bases and J gave up 6 bases, with 8 bases separating them. The CDR3 is 13 amino acids. Germline assignment: CDR1 SGHAT and CDR2 FQNNGV. CDR3 protein: CASSFGVPGELFF. CDR3 nucleotide sequence: TGTGCCAGCAGCTTTGGAGTTCCCGGGGAGCTGTTTTTT. The full variable domain, with the rest looked up from reference TRBV11-2 and TRBJ2-2, is EAGVAQSPRYKIIEKRQSVAFWCNPISGHATLYWYQQILGQGPKLLIQFQNNGVVDDSQLPKDRFSAERLKGVDSTLKIQPAKLEDSAVYLCASSFGVPGELFFGEGSRLTVL.

The rearrangement links TRBV6-2 or TRBV6-3 to TRBJ2-1; D unresolved. Germline lookup yields CDR1 MNHEY and CDR2 SVGEGT. Trimming pared 6 bases from V and 4 bases from J, leaving 13 bases between. The CDR3 is 14 residues long. CDR3 DNA: TGTGCCAGCAGCAGAATCGGCACATACAATGAGCAGTTCTTC. The encoded protein is CASSRIGTYNEQFF.

V and J are TRBV7-9 and TRBJ1-4; no definite D call. CDR3 size: 14 residues. V was clipped by 5 bases and J by 3 bases, with 10 bases between them. Germline V gene data show CDR1 as SEHNR and CDR2 as FQNEAQ (reference sequence). The DNA for the CDR3 is TGTGCCAGCAGCCCTCAAGAGTCTAATGAAAAACTGTTTTTT. The encoded protein is CASSPQESNEKLFF.

This chain joins TRBV28 and TRBJ1-1; tentative D call: TRBD1 (5 bases). The V end was cut by 8 bases, the J end by 0 bases, with 19 bases between. The germline V gene encodes CDR1 MDHEN and CDR2 SYDVKM. The CDR3 covers 16 residues. The CDR3 spells CASPPRDGIMNTEAFF. CDR3 nucleotide sequence: TGTGCCAGCCCCCCCAGGGACGGTATCATGAACACTGAAGCTTTCTTT. Using reference TRBV28 and TRBJ1-1 for the parts outside the CDR3, the full variable domain is DVKVTQSSRYLVKRTGEKVFLECVQDMDHENMFWYRQDPGLGLRLIYFSYDVKMKEKGDIPEGYSVSREKKERFSLILESASTNQTSMYLCASPPRDGIMNTEAFFGQGTRLTVV.

This chain links TRBV24-1 with TRBJ2-7; 11 nucleotides match TRBD2. CDR1 and CDR2 (germline): KGHDR, SFDVKD. The J segment lost 2 bases and the V segment lost 6 bases, leaving 5 bases of the junction unmatched. CDR3 length: 15 amino acids. The CDR3 protein is CATSLTSGAPYEQYF. Here the CDR3 DNA reads TGTGCCACCAGTCTGACTAGCGGGGCCCCCTACGAGCAGTACTTC.

CDR3 nucleotide sequence: TGCAGCGTTTCGGAAACGGTATGGAACACTGAAGCTTTCTTT. Translating gives CSVSETVWNTEAFF. The chain joins TRBV29-1 to TRBJ1-1; D call uncertain. The CDR3 loop spans 14 amino acids. Germline V gene lookup returns CDR1 SQVTM and CDR2 ANQGSEA. V was trimmed by 5 bases and J by 1 base, leaving 14 bases between them.

The chain has TRBV27 and TRBJ2-1, with TRBD1 matching 11 bases. V shed 6 bases and J 7 bases; nucleotides not matched to a gene: 8. Germline V lookup: CDR1 MNHEY, CDR2 SMNVEV (reference sequence). This CDR3 region has 15 residues. CDR3 region: CASSWTGGAWNEQFF. In DNA, the CDR3 is TGTGCCAGCAGCTGGACAGGGGGCGCTTGGAATGAGCAGTTCTTC.

The chain recombines TRBV6-5 with TRBJ1-5; no clear D gene. Trimming pared 0 bases from V and 6 bases from J, leaving 6 bases between. From germline, CDR1 is MNHEY and CDR2 SVGAGI. The CDR3 runs to 13 residues. CDR3 sequence reads: CASSYSEGQPQHF. The CDR3 nucleotides read TGTGCCAGCAGTTACTCGGAGGGTCAGCCCCAGCATTTT.

The rearrangement links TRBV3-1 (or the pseudogene TRBV3-2) to TRBJ2-5; D call uncertain. The V end lost 2 bases, the J end lost 4 bases, and 17 bases lay between the germline ends. The germline CDR1 and CDR2 sequences are LGHDT and YNNKEL (reference sequence). The CDR3 has 16 amino acids. The CDR3 DNA is TGTGCCAGCAGCCAAAACGCGGCCAACCCAATAGAGACCCAGTACTTC. This sequence encodes CASSQNAANPIETQYF.

This sequence joins TRBV5-5 and TRBJ1-5; 12 bases line up with TRBD1. The CDR3 has 17 amino acids. Germline values: CDR1 SGHKS, CDR2 YYEKEE (reference sequence). The junction had 4 bases not matched to a gene; V was cut back by 0 bases and J by 3 bases. CDR3 coding DNA: TGTGCCAGCAGCTTGGTGGGACAGGGGGCTTACAATCAGCCCCAGCATTTT. It codes for CASSLVGQGAYNQPQHF.

The chain couples TRBV9 to TRBJ1-5; D is perhaps TRBD1 (6 bases). Germline CDR1 and CDR2: SGDLS and YYNGEE. V dropped 4 bases and J dropped 2 bases, with 13 bases sitting between them. The CDR3 spans 15 residues. For the CDR3, the DNA is TGTGCCAGCAGCCCACAGGACAGTCGCAATCAGCCCCAGCATTTT. Amino acid sequence: CASSPQDSRNQPQHF.

The chain recombines TRBV7-2 with TRBJ2-7; TRBD2 might be the D (5 bases). The CDR3 is 13 amino acids. V shed 2 bases and J shed 6 bases, with 11 bases lying between them. The germline CDR1 and CDR2 sequences are SGHTA and FQGNSA. The CDR3 bases are TGTGCCAGCAGCTTATACCAGGAGGCCGAGCAGTACTTC. Translating it yields CASSLYQEAEQYF.

The genes are TRBV27 and TRBJ1-4; a weak D match, TRBD1 (6 bases). Germline assignment: CDR1 MNHEY and CDR2 SMNVEV (reference sequence). Trimming cost V 8 bases and J 7 bases, with 14 bases left between them. This CDR3 has 13 amino acids. The CDR3 sequence is CASSWDKGEKLFF. CDR3 coding DNA: TGTGCCAGCTCTTGGGACAAGGGTGAAAAACTGTTTTTT.

This chain links TRBV29-1 with TRBJ2-7; 10 bases match TRBD2. Germline CDR1 reads SQVTM; CDR2 reads ANQGSEA. The length of the CDR3 is 18 residues. The ends lost 0 bases at V and 6 bases at J; junction bases unmatched: 17. This chain's CDR3 is CSVEDWVSRLAGVLEQYF. The CDR3 region has the DNA TGCAGCGTTGAAGACTGGGTCTCTAGGCTAGCGGGAGTACTCGAGCAGTACTTC.

Comments on this clone: Other nucleotide sequences in the sample specify the same CDR3. This chain connects TRBV19 to TRBJ1-1; D is possibly TRBD1 (5 bases). Germline values: CDR1 LNHDA, CDR2 SQIVND (reference sequence). This CDR3 is built from 13 residues. V was cut by 6 bases and J by 0 bases, with 8 bases left in between. The CDR3, as DNA: TGTGCCAGTAGAGACAGCTTGAACACTGAAGCTTTCTTT. This gives the protein CASRDSLNTEAFF. Full variable domain (rest looked up from reference TRBV19 and TRBJ1-1): DGGITQSPKYLFRKEGQNVTLSCEQNLNHDAMYWYRQDPGQGLRLIYYSQIVNDFQKGDIAEGYSVSREKKESFPLTVTSAQKNPTAFYLCASRDSLNTEAFFGQGTRLTVV.

The chain links TRBV3-1 (or the pseudogene TRBV3-2) to TRBJ2-1; D might be TRBD2 (6 bases). Germline values: CDR1 LGHDT, CDR2 YNNKEL (reference sequence). The CDR3 is made up of 16 amino acids. Trimming shortened V by 1 base and J by 4 bases, and 14 bases separated the two germline ends. The CDR3 is CASSQGGREWYNEQFF. CDR3 nucleotide sequence: TGTGCCAGCAGCCAAGGAGGCCGGGAGTGGTACAATGAGCAGTTCTTC.

The chain carries TRBV7-9 and TRBJ2-7; D is uncertain. Germline CDR1 SEHNR, CDR2 FQNEAQ (reference sequence). The CDR3 contains 15 residues. The V end was cut by 6 bases, the J end by 5 bases, with 20 bases between. CDR3 bases: TGTGCCAGCAGTCCCCGCGTCGGTAGCTCGGACGAGCAGTACTTC. This sequence encodes CASSPRVGSSDEQYF.

This chain joins TRBV11-2 and TRBJ1-1; D remains ambiguous. Germline V gene data show CDR1 as SGHAT and CDR2 as FQNNGV. This CDR3 contains 14 residues. V shed 0 bases and J shed 1 base, with 6 bases lying between them. The CDR3 loop reads CASSLDHANTEAFF. CDR3 nucleotide sequence: TGTGCCAGCAGCTTAGACCATGCGAACACTGAAGCTTTCTTT.